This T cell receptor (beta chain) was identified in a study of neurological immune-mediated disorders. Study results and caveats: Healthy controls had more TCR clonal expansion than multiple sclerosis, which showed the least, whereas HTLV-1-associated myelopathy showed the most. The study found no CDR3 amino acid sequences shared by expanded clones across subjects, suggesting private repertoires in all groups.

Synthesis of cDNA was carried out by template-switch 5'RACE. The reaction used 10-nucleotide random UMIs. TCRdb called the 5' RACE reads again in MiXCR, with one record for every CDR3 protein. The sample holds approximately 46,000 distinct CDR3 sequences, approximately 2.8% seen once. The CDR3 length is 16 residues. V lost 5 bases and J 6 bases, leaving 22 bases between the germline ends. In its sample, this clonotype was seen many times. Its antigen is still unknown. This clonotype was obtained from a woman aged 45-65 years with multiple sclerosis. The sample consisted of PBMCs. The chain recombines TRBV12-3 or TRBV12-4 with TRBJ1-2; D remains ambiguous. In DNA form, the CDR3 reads TGTGCCAGCAGTAATCGGGTAGGGTTTAGTTTCGATGGCTACACCTTC. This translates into CASSNRVGFSFDGYTF.